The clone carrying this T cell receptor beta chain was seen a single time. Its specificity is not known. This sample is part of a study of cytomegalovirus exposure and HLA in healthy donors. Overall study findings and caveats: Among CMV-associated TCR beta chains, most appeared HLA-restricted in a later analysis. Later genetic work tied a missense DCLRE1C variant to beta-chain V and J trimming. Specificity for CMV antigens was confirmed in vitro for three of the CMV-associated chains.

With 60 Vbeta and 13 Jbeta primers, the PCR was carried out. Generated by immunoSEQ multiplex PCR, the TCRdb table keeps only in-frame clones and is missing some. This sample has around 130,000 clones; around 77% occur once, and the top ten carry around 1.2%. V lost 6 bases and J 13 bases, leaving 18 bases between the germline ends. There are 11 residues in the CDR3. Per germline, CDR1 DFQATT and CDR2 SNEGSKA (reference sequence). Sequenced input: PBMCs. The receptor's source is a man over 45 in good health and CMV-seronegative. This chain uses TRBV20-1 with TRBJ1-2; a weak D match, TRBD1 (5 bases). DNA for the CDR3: TGCAGTGCCAGTGGGCGGGGGATCGGCACCTTC. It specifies CSASGRGIGTF.